This TCR beta chain was documented in a study of vaccination effects on CD4 cells after COVID-19. Study-wide background: Subjects were given two BNT162b2 or mRNA-1273 vaccine doses. Overall study findings and caveats: After vaccination, at late timepoints, clones induced by infection and by vaccine contracted markedly. Few convalescent patients and no early post-infection timepoints were included in the study.

Concerning this clone: Its target is unknown.

With the ViraFEST assay, the study expanded antigen-specific CD4+ T cells using viral peptide pools, then sequenced them. Scientists isolated CD4+ T cells after a roughly 9-day culture period ended. Prior SARS-CoV-2 infection was absent in the vaccine recipients, as shown by negative nucleocapsid antibodies. Cultures received IL-2 medium that replaced half the medium on days 3 and 7. Looked up from germline, CDR1 is SGHDT and CDR2 is YYEEEE. CDR3 length equals 13 residues. V lost 2 bases, J lost 4 bases, and 9 bases lay in between. The method was immunoSEQ multiplex PCR; TCRdb's version includes in-frame clones alone and lacks a portion of them. The sample yields 62,000 or so clones, 80% seen once.

This chain joins TRBV5-6 and TRBJ1-2, with D tentatively TRBD1 (6 bases). This receptor was obtained from a human donor who received a COVID-19 vaccine. Sequenced material: CD4+ T cells from PBMCs cultured with SARS-CoV-2 spike peptides, taken before COVID-19 vaccination. For the CDR3, the DNA is TGTGCCAGCAGCTTACGGGGGGCCTATGGCTACACCTTC. This codes for CASSLRGAYGYTF.